The clone carrying this T cell receptor beta chain was recorded once. This entry is derived from a study of patients and donors after allogeneic stem cell transplantation. Each CDR3 protein is one row after TCRdb ran MiXCR on the RT-PCR reads. The data contain around 160,000 distinct CDR3 sequences, roughly 31% of them singletons. The TCR comes from a human donor who was either an allogeneic HSCT recipient or a stem cell or donor lymphocyte infusion donor (not recorded which). It is not recorded whose cells these are; they may come from a transplant donor. Material for sequencing was blood, either unsorted or a sorted T cell fraction (not recorded which).

This CDR3 reads CSASKQGETQYF. The DNA for the CDR3 is TGCAGTGCTAGTAAGCAGGGAGAGACCCAGTACTTC. J is TRBJ2-5 and V is TRBV20-1; perhaps TRBD1 as D (5 bases). From germline, CDR1 is DFQATT and CDR2 SNEGSKA (reference sequence). Trimming stripped 3 bases from V and 4 bases from J, with 9 bases between. The CDR3 consists of 12 residues.